These 16 T cell receptor beta chains came from one sample sequenced in a study of blood T cell repertoires in COVID-19 (dated by TCRdb to about 2020). The method behind the library was the immunoSEQ multiplex PCR assay. TCRdb took this table from immuneACCESS and kept in-frame rearrangements with V and J called. Such tables lack part of the clones; where checked against another copy, unresolved V genes explain under half of the gap, and the rest is unexplained. The sample table records over 300,000 clones; nearly 90% of these occur just once. Of the sample, around 6.3% is held by the ten largest clones. The sequenced material came from peripheral blood. The source of these receptors is a young man with active or convalescent COVID-19.

The V and J genes are TRBV19 and TRBJ2-5; 11 bases align to TRBD2. CDR1 and CDR2 (germline): LNHDA, SQIVND (reference sequence). Germline trimming cut 5 bases from V and 5 bases from J; bases unmatched to any gene: 7. The length of the CDR3 is 15 residues. The CDR3 protein is CASSLTSGVGETQYF. Written as DNA, the CDR3 is TGTGCCAGTAGTCTGACTAGCGGGGTAGGGGAGACCCAGTACTTC.

The J gene is TRBJ2-7, the V gene TRBV6-5; no clear D gene. Trimming stripped 8 bases from V and 2 bases from J, with 16 bases between. The CDR3 is 14 amino acids. Germline V gene data show CDR1 as MNHEY and CDR2 as SVGAGI. The CDR3 DNA sequence: TGTGCCAGCGGTCCCAGACGAGGCCCCTACGAGCAGTACTTC. Protein: CASGPRRGPYEQYF.

The CDR3 bases are TGTGCCAGCAGTTTATGGGTGTCGGCGGGGAATCAGCCCCAGCATTTT. Its protein product is CASSLWVSAGNQPQHF. The rearrangement joins TRBV28 to TRBJ1-5, with D hard to call. Germline V lookup: CDR1 MDHEN, CDR2 SYDVKM. This CDR3 is built from 16 residues. V was cut by 0 bases and J by 4 bases, with 13 bases left in between.

This chain links TRBV15 with TRBJ1-5; maybe TRBD1 (5 bases). This CDR3 is 14 amino acids long. V gave up 6 bases and J gave up 3 bases, with 12 bases separating them. Germline assignment: CDR1 LNHNV and CDR2 YYDKDF (reference sequence). The CDR3 is CATSRGQVNQPQHF. DNA of the CDR3: TGTGCCACCAGTAGGGGTCAGGTCAATCAGCCCCAGCATTTT.

The genes are TRBV11-2 and TRBJ2-7; 9 positions match TRBD1. The CDR3 is 15 residues long. V shed 5 bases and J 2 bases; nucleotides not matched to a gene: 7. Germline values: CDR1 SGHAT, CDR2 FQNNGV. The CDR3 DNA reads TGTGCCAGCAGCAACTTGGGACAGGGCCCCTACGAGCAGTACTTC. Translation gives CASSNLGQGPYEQYF.

This clone showed up just once. Germline and junction disagree at one end, which may indicate a read error. The V call is TRBV6-2 or TRBV6-3, the J call TRBJ2-6; TRBD1 is a possible D gene (5 bases). The germline CDR1 and CDR2 sequences are MNHEY and SVGEGT. This CDR3 has 15 residues. CDR3 sequence reads: CASSFEVAGANVLTF. The CDR3 DNA is TGTGCCAGCAGTTTTGAGGTGGCTGGGGCCAACGTGCTGACTTTC.

The chain joins TRBV7-2 to TRBJ1-3; D call uncertain. This CDR3 spans 16 amino acids. The V gene's germline CDR1 is SGHTA and CDR2 FQGNSA. Deletions cut 1 base from V and 2 bases from J, with 12 bases between. CDR3 region: CASSLVPPGTGNTIYF. Written as DNA, the CDR3 is TGTGCCAGCAGCTTAGTACCCCCAGGTACTGGAAACACCATATATTTT.

The V call is TRBV5-1, the J call TRBJ2-2, with TRBD1 matching 7 bases. Germline V gene sequence: CDR1 SGHRS, CDR2 YFSETQ. The CDR3 has 15 amino acids. V lost 5 bases to trimming and J lost 4 bases; unmatched junction nucleotides: 8. The CDR3 coding sequence is TGCGCCAGCAGTTTAACAGGGGACCCCACCGGGGAGCTGTTTTTT. Protein sequence: CASSLTGDPTGELFF.

This clone has just one count. V gene TRBV2 combines with J gene TRBJ1-1, with 9 bases fitting TRBD1. Germline V gives CDR1 SNHLY, CDR2 FYNNEI. The CDR3 sequence is 13 residues long. Trimming removed 10 bases from V and 1 base from J; junction bases left unmatched: 4. CDR3 protein: CAIGQGTNTEAFF. DNA for the CDR3: TGTGCCATCGGACAGGGGACGAACACTGAAGCTTTCTTT.

This rearrangement joins TRBV18 to TRBJ2-2, with 9 bases that match TRBD1. The CDR3 is 15 residues long. V trimming: 5 bases; J trimming: 3 bases; junction bases outside the gene matches: 4. The germline gives CDR1 KGHSH, CDR2 LQKENI. CDR3 residues: CASSAGQGYTGELFF. The CDR3 DNA reads as TGTGCCAGCTCAGCGGGACAGGGCTACACCGGGGAGCTGTTTTTT.

This clone was counted a single time. This chain joins TRBV19 and TRBJ1-2; 7 nucleotides match TRBD1. The CDR3 runs to 12 residues. The J segment lost 7 bases and the V segment lost 5 bases, leaving 4 bases of the junction unmatched. Per the germline V gene, CDR1 is LNHDA and CDR2 is SQIVND (reference sequence). The CDR3 reads CASSLQGSGYTF. In DNA, the CDR3 is TGTGCCAGTAGTTTACAGGGGTCTGGCTACACCTTC.

In its sample, this clone was seen a few times. The J gene is TRBJ1-6, the V gene TRBV5-5; 7 bases fit TRBD1. The germline V gene encodes CDR1 SGHKS and CDR2 YYEKEE (reference sequence). CDR3 size: 17 residues. V shed 0 bases, J shed 7 bases, and the junction held 10 bases outside the gene matches. CDR3 sequence: CASSLALAGGFNSPLHF. CDR3 nucleotides: TGTGCCAGCAGCTTGGCCTTGGCAGGGGGATTCAATTCACCCCTCCACTTT. The full variable domain, in which reference TRBV5-5 and TRBJ1-6 provide the parts outside the CDR3, is DAGVTQSPTHLIKTRGQQVTLRCSPISGHKSVSWYQQVLGQGPQFIFQYYEKEERGRGNFPDRFSARQFPNYSSELNVNALLLGDSALYLCASSLALAGGFNSPLHFGNGTRLTVT.

The genes are TRBV11-2 and TRBJ1-1; D might be TRBD1 (6 bases). The CDR3 consists of 16 residues. Deletions cut 5 bases from V and 1 base from J, with 17 bases between. In germline, CDR1 is SGHAT, CDR2 FQNNGV. CDR3 in amino acids: CASSLIRGTWNTEAFF. The CDR3 DNA follows: TGTGCCAGCAGCCTTATTCGAGGGACATGGAACACTGAAGCTTTCTTT. Full variable domain (missing parts from reference TRBV11-2 and TRBJ1-1): EAGVAQSPRYKIIEKRQSVAFWCNPISGHATLYWYQQILGQGPKLLIQFQNNGVVDDSQLPKDRFSAERLKGVDSTLKIQPAKLEDSAVYLCASSLIRGTWNTEAFFGQGTRLTVV.

The chain carries TRBV27 and TRBJ2-7, with TRBD2 matching 10 bases. Germline V lookup: CDR1 MNHEY, CDR2 SMNVEV (reference sequence). V shed 1 base and J 4 bases; nucleotides not matched to a gene: 4. The length of the CDR3 is 15 residues. The DNA of the CDR3 is TGTGCCAGCAGTTTATTCCTAGCGGGAGCGTACGAGCAGTACTTC. Encoded protein: CASSLFLAGAYEQYF.

The V and J genes are TRBV27 and TRBJ2-1; TRBD2 agrees at 12 bases. CDR1 and CDR2 from the germline V gene are MNHEY and SMNVEV (reference sequence). V lost 4 bases to trimming and J lost 10 bases; unmatched junction nucleotides: 8. The CDR3 sequence is 15 residues long. Here the CDR3 DNA reads TGTGCCAGCAGTTCCCTTTTGACTAGCGGGGGAGAGCAGTTCTTC. The encoded protein is CASSSLLTSGGEQFF.

The J gene is TRBJ2-3, the V gene TRBV5-1; 9 bases match TRBD2. The CDR3 has 14 residues. CDR1 and CDR2 (germline): SGHRS, YFSETQ. The V segment lost 5 bases and the J segment 4 bases; nucleotides outside the gene matches: 5. The CDR3 region has the DNA TGCGCCAGCAGACCGACTAGCGGCGCAGATACGCAGTATTTT. Its translation is CASRPTSGADTQYF. The complete variable domain, with remaining parts taken from reference TRBV5-1 and TRBJ2-3, reads KAGVTQTPRYLIKTRGQQVTLSCSPISGHRSVSWYQQTPGQGLQFLFEYFSETQRNKGNFPGRFSGRQFSNSRSEMNVSTLELGDSALYLCASRPTSGADTQYFGPGTRLTVL.